This T cell receptor (beta chain) was identified during a study of cytomegalovirus exposure and HLA in healthy donors. Clones were read by immunoSEQ multiplex PCR, and TCRdb kept only the in-frame ones, dropping some. The data show 55,000 to 75,000 clones, 90% to 95% seen once. Study-level results: The investigators catalogued 150 to 200 TCR beta chains as cytomegalovirus-associated. Most sequenced TCRs were rare (though some public TCRs occurred in many donors).

CDR3 size: 15 residues. Germline lookup yields CDR1 SNHLY and CDR2 FYNNEI. V lost 7 bases, J lost 0 bases, and 16 bases lay in between. Note on this clone: Its antigen is currently unknown.

Sequencing used PBMCs. The chain combines TRBV2 with TRBJ2-7, with a weak D call TRBD2 (5 bases). This TCR came from a man aged 18-30 years in good health and CMV-seropositive. The CDR3 DNA reads as TGTGCCAGCATGGGTGAGGGCCACCTCTCCTACGAGCAGTACTTC. Translated: CASMGEGHLSYEQYF.